The rows below give T cell receptor beta chains drawn from one sample of a study of metastatic and nonmetastatic thyroid tumors. TCRdb ran MiXCR on the PCR reads. Altogether about 20,000 clones are present, around 16% being singletons, with the ten largest covering 8.5% to 12%. Material for sequencing was tumor tissue. Receptor source: a female donor with papillary thyroid cancer or a benign thyroid nodule (not recorded which). Some clones in this sample may be carry-over from other donors' samples. The CDR3 runs from the conserved cysteine through the conserved F or W. A D gene is named only where the DNA matches it firmly. Some rows mark clone size as missing; the rest say once, few, many or name a class of expanded clone.

d_gene,abundance,v_gene,j_gene,CDR3aa,CDR3nt
NA,many,TRBV2,TRBJ1-1,CASRPGTEAFF,TGTGCCAGCAGGCCTGGGACTGAAGCTTTCTTT
NA,few,TRBV24-1,TRBJ1-1,CATQGQEAEAFF,TGCGCCACGCAAGGGCAGGAAGCTGAAGCTTTCTTT
TRBD1,many,TRBV18,TRBJ2-3,CASSLTGKDTQYF,TGTGCCAGCTCCCTGACAGGGAAGGATACGCAGTATTTT
NA,few,TRBV6-1,TRBJ2-5,CASSRGSQDTQYF,TGTGCCAGCAGTCGTGGGTCTCAGGATACCCAGTACTTC
NA,many,TRBV6-1,TRBJ2-1,CASSPRRDNEQFF,TGTGCCAGCAGTCCCAGGCGTGATAATGAGCAGTTCTTC
TRBD2,many,TRBV29-1,TRBJ2-7,CSVATSAQEQYF,TGCAGCGTTGCGACTAGCGCGCAAGAGCAGTACTTC
NA,NA,TRBV11-2,TRBJ1-6,CASSLGGWDSPLHF,TGTGCCAGCAGCTTAGGGGGGTGGGATTCACCCCTCCACTTT
NA,many,TRBV28,TRBJ2-4,CASSGIKQNIQYF,TGTGCCAGCAGTGGTATTAAGCAGAACATTCAGTACTTC
TRBD1,many,TRBV29-1,TRBJ1-2,CSADDRGLLNYGYTF,TGCAGCGCTGACGACAGGGGGTTATTGAACTATGGCTACACCTTC
NA,many,TRBV28,TRBJ1-3,CASNGGIRFSGNTIYF,TGTGCCAGCAACGGGGGAATTCGTTTCTCTGGAAACACCATATATTTT
NA,few,TRBV10-3,TRBJ2-7,CAISGEQWALEQYF,TGTGCCATCAGTGGGGAACAGTGGGCGCTGGAGCAGTACTTC
NA,many,TRBV19,TRBJ1-5,CASSTQGNNQPQHF,TGTGCCAGTAGTACGCAGGGAAACAATCAGCCCCAGCATTTT
NA,many,TRBV10-3,TRBJ1-4,CAISESPPPPGEKLFF,TGTGCCATCAGTGAGTCGCCCCCGCCCCCGGGGGAAAAACTGTTTTTT
NA,medium-sized,TRBV27,TRBJ2-1,CASSGRPYNEQFF,TGTGCCAGCAGTGGTCGGCCTTACAATGAGCAGTTCTTC
NA,many,TRBV19,TRBJ1-5,CASIGPNSNQPQHF,TGTGCCAGTATTGGGCCCAATAGCAATCAGCCCCAGCATTTT
NA,few,TRBV15,TRBJ1-1,CATSRRLGERAFF,TGTGCCACCAGCAGGCGTCTAGGTGAGCGGGCTTTCTTT
NA,many,TRBV5-1,TRBJ2-3,CASNQDSTDTQYF,TGCGCCAGCAACCAAGACAGCACAGATACGCAGTATTTT
NA,many,TRBV28,TRBJ1-5,CATWDPGLQPQHF,TGTGCCACCTGGGACCCGGGACTCCAGCCCCAGCATTTT
NA,few,TRBV9,TRBJ2-7,CASSVGPCGASYQEQYF,TGTGCCAGCAGCGTAGGACCGTGTGGGGCTTCCTACCAAGAGCAGTACTTC
NA,medium-sized,TRBV6-1,TRBJ2-7,CASNRPEQYF,TGTGCCAGCAACAGACCCGAGCAGTACTTC
NA,many,TRBV11-2,TRBJ1-4,CASSLMRGASEKLFF,TGTGCCAGCAGCTTAATGAGGGGGGCGAGTGAAAAACTGTTTTTT
NA,many,TRBV20-1,TRBJ1-5,CSAQQVLNQPQHF,TGCAGTGCCCAACAGGTTTTAAATCAGCCCCAGCATTTT
NA,NA,TRBV6-5,TRBJ2-3,CASNLRKVAGPEDTQYF,TGTGCCAGCAACCTAAGAAAGGTGGCAGGGCCTGAAGATACGCAGTATTTT
NA,many,TRBV6-2/TRBV6-3,TRBJ1-1,CASSYNGFAEAFF,TGTGCCAGCAGTTACAACGGGTTCGCTGAAGCTTTCTTT
TRBD2,many,TRBV5-4,TRBJ2-7,CASSPASGGSYEQYF,TGTGCCAGCAGCCCTGCTAGCGGGGGGTCCTACGAGCAGTACTTC
TRBD2,many,TRBV5-1,TRBJ2-1,CASSLNGLAGVYNEQFF,TGCGCCAGCAGCTTAAACGGACTAGCGGGGGTTTACAATGAGCAGTTCTTC
NA,many,TRBV6-1,TRBJ2-7,CASIGRGALGEQYF,TGTGCCAGCATCGGCAGGGGCGCCCTCGGCGAGCAGTACTTC
TRBD1,many,TRBV5-1,TRBJ2-1,CASSTYDRADYNEQFF,TGCGCCAGCAGCACTTACGACAGGGCGGACTACAATGAGCAGTTCTTC
TRBD1,many,TRBV2,TRBJ1-1,CASRGQGEGTEAFF,TGTGCCAGCAGGGGACAGGGGGAGGGTACTGAAGCTTTCTTT
NA,medium-sized,TRBV29-1,TRBJ2-7,CSVAGGGEQYF,TGCAGCGTTGCCGGTGGGGGGGAGCAGTACTTC
NA,NA,TRBV5-1,TRBJ2-2,CASSGTGDLFF,TGCGCCAGCAGCGGTACCGGGGATCTGTTTTTT
TRBD2,NA,TRBV5-6,TRBJ2-3,CASSLGASGDRDTQYF,TGTGCCAGCAGCTTGGGGGCTAGCGGGGATAGGGATACGCAGTATTTT
NA,few,TRBV12-5,TRBJ1-5,CSSGFWWDQPQHF,TGTTCTAGTGGTTTTTGGTGGGATCAGCCCCAGCATTTT